This T cell receptor beta chain was found in a study of T cell responses to AZD1222 COVID-19 vaccine. Study in general: Second doses were pooled across both intervals (about 4 or about 12 weeks).

Concerning this clone: The antigen is not known.

The table came from immunoSEQ multiplex PCR; TCRdb's copy has only in-frame clones and leaves some out. The sample comprises about 54,000 clones, around 92% of which are singletons, and roughly 2% rests with the top ten. Germline loops: CDR1 MNHEY, CDR2 SVGAGI. There are 14 residues in the CDR3. The germline V and J ends were trimmed by 0 bases and 7 bases, with 10 bases remaining between them. Study observations and caveats: Unmutated variant regions are reportedly the target of nearly half of TCRs that are spike-specific. Sampling that yielded the repertoires occurred only after the peak T cell response.

This TCR derives from an adult in good health. The chain links TRBV6-5 to TRBJ1-5; TRBD1 is a possible D gene (5 bases). The sequences come from peripheral blood, collected on day 0 of AZD1222 vaccination. The CDR3 DNA reads as TGTGCCAGCAGTTACTCGGGCAGGGACCAGCCCCAGCATTTT. This translates into CASSYSGRDQPQHF.